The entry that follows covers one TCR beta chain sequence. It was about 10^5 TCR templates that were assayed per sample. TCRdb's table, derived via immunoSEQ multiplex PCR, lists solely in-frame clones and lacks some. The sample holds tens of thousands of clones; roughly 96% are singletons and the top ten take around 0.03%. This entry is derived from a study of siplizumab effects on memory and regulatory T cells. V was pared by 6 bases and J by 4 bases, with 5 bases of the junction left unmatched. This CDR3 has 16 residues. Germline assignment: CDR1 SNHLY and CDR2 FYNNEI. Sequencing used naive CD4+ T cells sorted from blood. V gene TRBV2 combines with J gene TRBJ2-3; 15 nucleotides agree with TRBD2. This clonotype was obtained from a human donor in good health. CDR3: CASRKRTSGGADTQYF. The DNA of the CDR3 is TGTGCCAGCAGAAAGCGGACTAGCGGGGGGGCAGATACGCAGTATTTT. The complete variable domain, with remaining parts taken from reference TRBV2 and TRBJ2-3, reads EPEVTQTPSHQVTQMGQEVILRCVPISNHLYFYWYRQILGQKVEFLVSFYNNEISEKSEIFDDQFSVERPDGSNFTLKIRSTKLEDSAMYFCASRKRTSGGADTQYFGPGTRLTVL.